A single sample gave rise to the 27 T cell receptor beta chains below, sequenced in a study of blood T cell repertoires in COVID-19. Data came from immunoSEQ multiplex PCR; TCRdb stores just in-frame clones and leaves some out. The sample lists around 140,000 clones, 85% to 90% seen once, with around 8.2% in the top ten. Sequenced input: peripheral blood. These receptors were obtained from a woman aged 55-69 years with acute or convalescent COVID-19.

This CDR3 reads CACARGRSEQYF. Here the CDR3 DNA reads TGTGCCTGCGCCCGGGGAAGGAGCGAGCAGTACTTC. The chain uses TRBV30 and TRBJ2-7; a weak D match, TRBD2 (5 bases). Trimming removed 6 bases at V and 6 bases at J, with 15 bases between. Germline assignment: CDR1 GTSNPN and CDR2 SVGIG (reference sequence). The CDR3 has 12 residues.

V usage is TRBV9 and J usage is TRBJ1-4; TRBD1 is a possible D gene (5 bases). CDR3 size: 16 residues. Germline V lookup: CDR1 SGDLS, CDR2 YYNGEE. The ends were cut back, 0 bases at V and 7 bases at J, with 16 bases in the middle. CDR3 protein: CASSVGGGEIGEKLFF. CDR3 DNA: TGTGCCAGCAGCGTAGGGGGAGGGGAGATCGGTGAAAAACTGTTTTTT.

This chain joins TRBV27 and TRBJ1-6; TRBD1 aligns across 8 bases. This CDR3 has 16 residues. Unmatched junction bases numbered 11, after V lost 3 bases and J lost 10 bases. Germline-derived CDR1 and CDR2 are MNHEY and SMNVEV (reference sequence). CDR3 residues: CASSLMGQAMGSPLHF. The CDR3 DNA is TGTGCCAGCAGTTTGATGGGACAGGCGATGGGGTCACCCCTCCACTTT.

The rearrangement uses TRBV30 and TRBJ1-6, with D maybe TRBD1 (6 bases). V lost 5 bases to trimming and J lost 0 bases, with 8 bases between them. The CDR3 has 14 amino acids. CDR1 GTSNPN and CDR2 SVGIG come from the germline V gene (reference sequence). The CDR3 loop is CAWQGSSYNSPLHF. The CDR3 region has the DNA TGTGCCTGGCAGGGGAGCTCCTATAATTCACCCCTCCACTTT.

V is TRBV18 and J is TRBJ2-6; 11 bases line up with TRBD1. V shed 8 bases and J 0 bases; nucleotides not matched to a gene: 9. Germline V gene data show CDR1 as KGHSH and CDR2 as LQKENI. The CDR3 is 18 amino acids. The CDR3 loop reads CASTQTGTGGSGANVLTF. The CDR3 nucleotides read TGTGCCAGCACCCAGACCGGGACAGGGGGCTCTGGGGCCAACGTCCTGACTTTC. The whole variable domain, filled in from reference TRBV18 and TRBJ2-6, reads NAGVMQNPRHLVRRRGQEARLRCSPMKGHSHVYWYRQLPEEGLKFMVYLQKENIIDESGMPKERFSAEFPKEGPSILRIQQVVRGDSAAYFCASTQTGTGGSGANVLTFGAGSRLTVL.

The rearrangement uses TRBV5-1 and TRBJ2-7, with 11 bases lining up with TRBD2. V shed 5 bases, J shed 0 bases, and the junction held 4 bases outside the gene matches. CDR1 is SGHRS, CDR2 YFSETQ, per germline. CDR3 size: 15 residues. The CDR3 loop reads CASRTGLAASYEQYF. As DNA, the CDR3 is TGCGCCAGCAGAACGGGACTAGCGGCCTCCTACGAGCAGTACTTC.

This sequence joins TRBV7-6 and TRBJ1-3; D not resolved. V lost 1 base, J lost 0 bases, and 10 bases lay in between. Germline lookup yields CDR1 SGHVS and CDR2 FNYEAQ. The CDR3 is made up of 16 amino acids. The DNA of the CDR3 is TGTGCCAGCAGCTTAGGACTGCCGAGCTCTGGAAACACCATATATTTT. Its protein is CASSLGLPSSGNTIYF.

V gene TRBV5-6 combines with J gene TRBJ2-7; tentatively, D is TRBD1 (6 bases). CDR3 length equals 14 residues. The V and J ends lost 2 bases and 0 bases respectively, with 9 bases between them. The germline CDR1 and CDR2 sequences are SGHDT and YYEEEE. CDR3 sequence: CASSFPGHSYEQYF. The CDR3 nucleotides read TGTGCCAGCAGCTTTCCGGGACACTCCTACGAGCAGTACTTC.

The V and J genes are TRBV18 and TRBJ2-5; D call uncertain. Deletions cut 8 bases from V and 4 bases from J, with 14 bases between. Per germline, CDR1 KGHSH and CDR2 LQKENI. The CDR3 sequence is 13 residues long. The DNA of the CDR3 is TGTGCCAGCAAAAAGGTCGGCGGAGAGACCCAGTACTTC. Protein: CASKKVGGETQYF.

The chain uses TRBV5-8 and TRBJ2-7; D may be TRBD1 (6 bases). The CDR3 has 13 amino acids. The V gene lost 4 bases and the J gene lost 2 bases, with 10 bases spanning the gap. CDR1 and CDR2 (germline): SGHTS, YDEGEE. CDR3 bases: TGTGCCAGCAGCCTGACAGGCCCCTACGAGCAGTACTTC. Amino acids: CASSLTGPYEQYF.

The CDR3 nucleotides are TGTGCCACCAGTGACCCAGGGGGACAAGAGACCCAGTACTTC. Translated, it gives CATSDPGGQETQYF. This chain joins TRBV24-1 and TRBJ2-5, with TRBD1 matching over 7 bases. Trimming cost V 4 bases and J 2 bases; bases outside gene matches: 3. This CDR3 region has 14 residues. The germline CDR1 and CDR2 sequences are KGHDR and SFDVKD.

V gene TRBV6-5 combines with J gene TRBJ2-3, with a weak D call TRBD2 (5 bases). V gave up 4 bases and J gave up 3 bases, with 11 bases separating them. There are 14 residues in the CDR3. CDR1 and CDR2 from the germline V gene are MNHEY and SVGAGI. This CDR3 reads CASSWDIATDTQYF. CDR3 DNA: TGTGCCAGCAGTTGGGATATAGCGACAGATACGCAGTATTTT.

The sample holds many counts of this clone. The chain is built from TRBV19 and TRBJ2-2; the D is unclear. V was cut by 3 bases and J by 6 bases, with 14 bases left in between. This CDR3 spans 15 amino acids. From germline, CDR1 is LNHDA and CDR2 SQIVND (reference sequence). The DNA of the CDR3 is TGTGCCAGTAGTATTTCCCCGGTTGGTGCCGGGGAGCTGTTTTTT. Translated, it gives CASSISPVGAGELFF. The whole variable domain, filled in from reference TRBV19 and TRBJ2-2, reads DGGITQSPKYLFRKEGQNVTLSCEQNLNHDAMYWYRQDPGQGLRLIYYSQIVNDFQKGDIAEGYSVSREKKESFPLTVTSAQKNPTAFYLCASSISPVGAGELFFGEGSRLTVL.

J is TRBJ2-3 and V is TRBV4-1, with a tentative D call TRBD1 (5 bases). Germline lookup yields CDR1 MGHRA and CDR2 YSYEKL. This CDR3 has 16 amino acids. V shed 0 bases and J shed 4 bases, with 14 bases lying between them. The CDR3 DNA follows: TGCGCCAGCAGCCAAGATACAGGTATTGGGGCAGATACGCAGTATTTT. Translation: CASSQDTGIGADTQYF.

This sequence joins TRBV4-2 and TRBJ2-5; D gene unclear. Germline V gene data show CDR1 as LGHNA and CDR2 as YNFKEQ. Trimming removed 2 bases at V and 5 bases at J, with 6 bases between. This CDR3 comprises 12 residues. The CDR3 protein is CASSQPQETQYF. The CDR3 DNA follows: TGTGCCAGCAGCCAACCTCAGGAGACCCAGTACTTC.

The V and J genes are TRBV27 and TRBJ2-7, with 10 bases aligning to TRBD2. J lost 6 bases, V lost 4 bases, and 3 bases had no gene match. Germline loops: CDR1 MNHEY, CDR2 SMNVEV (reference sequence). The CDR3 extends over 13 amino acids. The CDR3 sequence is CASSYGTSAEQYF. CDR3 bases: TGTGCCAGCAGTTACGGGACTAGCGCCGAGCAGTACTTC.

The rearrangement joins TRBV6-5 to TRBJ1-3; no firm D call. The ends were cut back, 5 bases at V and 0 bases at J, with 11 bases in the middle. This CDR3 spans 15 amino acids. Germline CDR1 reads MNHEY; CDR2 reads SVGAGI. Here the CDR3 reads CASSPLISSGNTIYF. The CDR3, as DNA: TGTGCCAGCAGTCCCCTTATATCCTCTGGAAACACCATATATTTT.

V gene TRBV4-1 combines with J gene TRBJ1-5; TRBD1 aligns across 7 bases. Losses at the gene ends were 5 bases for V and 6 bases for J; bases not matched to a gene: 10. Germline V gene data show CDR1 as MGHRA and CDR2 as YSYEKL. The CDR3 covers 15 residues. CDR3 loop: CASSAEGAGFQPQHF. CDR3 DNA sequence: TGCGCCAGCAGCGCAGAGGGGGCAGGGTTTCAGCCCCAGCATTTT.

This clone was seen just once. The chain recombines TRBV18 with TRBJ2-2, with 9 bases aligning to TRBD2. Trimming took 2 bases from V and 0 from J; bases not matched to a gene: 7. Germline lookup yields CDR1 KGHSH and CDR2 LQKENI. The CDR3 has 18 amino acids. The DNA of the CDR3 is TGTGCCAGCTCACCATCAGTAAGCGGGGGGTCGAACACCGGGGAGCTGTTTTTT. Protein sequence: CASSPSVSGGSNTGELFF. Supplemented by reference TRBV18 and TRBJ2-2, the full variable domain reads NAGVMQNPRHLVRRRGQEARLRCSPMKGHSHVYWYRQLPEEGLKFMVYLQKENIIDESGMPKERFSAEFPKEGPSILRIQQVVRGDSAAYFCASSPSVSGGSNTGELFFGEGSRLTVL.

The rearrangement links TRBV30 to TRBJ1-2; 12 nucleotides align to TRBD1. V dropped 0 bases and J dropped 8; count of bases not matched to a gene: 4. The CDR3 has 14 amino acids. Looked up from germline, CDR1 is GTSNPN and CDR2 is SVGIG (reference sequence). The CDR3 here is CAWSVIGTGGGYTF. The CDR3 bases are TGTGCCTGGAGTGTAATCGGGACAGGGGGCGGCTACACCTTC.

J is TRBJ2-5 and V is TRBV2; D remains ambiguous. Germline values: CDR1 SNHLY, CDR2 FYNNEI. The V gene lost 3 bases and the J gene lost 3 bases, with 8 bases spanning the gap. CDR3 length: 13 amino acids. CDR3 loop: CASSDRSEETQYF. In DNA, the CDR3 is TGTGCCAGCAGTGACAGGTCTGAAGAGACCCAGTACTTC. The full variable domain, in which reference TRBV2 and TRBJ2-5 provide the parts outside the CDR3, is EPEVTQTPSHQVTQMGQEVILRCVPISNHLYFYWYRQILGQKVEFLVSFYNNEISEKSEIFDDQFSVERPDGSNFTLKIRSTKLEDSAMYFCASSDRSEETQYFGPGTRLLVL.

This clone was recorded a few times. The J gene is TRBJ1-2, the V gene TRBV19; 7 bases are a match to TRBD1. The ends lost 5 bases at V and 4 bases at J; junction bases unmatched: 10. This CDR3 contains 15 residues. Looked up from germline, CDR1 is LNHDA and CDR2 is SQIVND (reference sequence). CDR3 residues: CASSETGRSFYGYTF. DNA for the CDR3: TGTGCCAGTAGTGAGACAGGGCGATCCTTCTATGGCTACACCTTC. Variable domain in full (rest from reference TRBV19 and TRBJ1-2): DGGITQSPKYLFRKEGQNVTLSCEQNLNHDAMYWYRQDPGQGLRLIYYSQIVNDFQKGDIAEGYSVSREKKESFPLTVTSAQKNPTAFYLCASSETGRSFYGYTFGSGTRLTVV.

This clone was seen just once. The chain recombines TRBV30 with TRBJ2-7; D might be TRBD2 (5 bases). Germline V gene data show CDR1 as GTSNPN and CDR2 as SVGIG (reference sequence). The CDR3 loop spans 12 amino acids. V was clipped by 2 bases and J by 7 bases, with 12 bases between them. CDR3 nucleotides: TGTGCCTGGAGTTACCCCCCGGGGGAGCAGTACTTC. It translates to CAWSYPPGEQYF.

The rearrangement uses TRBV5-1 and TRBJ2-3; 10 nucleotides align to TRBD2. The CDR3 covers 16 residues. Germline CDR1 reads SGHRS; CDR2 reads YFSETQ. Trimming removed 4 bases from V and 3 bases from J; junction bases left unmatched: 8. For the CDR3, the DNA is TGCGCCAGCAGCATGGACCAGCGGGGGGGGACAGATACGCAGTATTTT. As protein: CASSMDQRGGTDTQYF.

This sequence joins TRBV28 and TRBJ1-3, with 9 bases that match TRBD1. Germline V gene sequence: CDR1 MDHEN, CDR2 SYDVKM. The CDR3 extends over 15 amino acids. V was pared by 6 bases and J by 4 bases, with 7 bases of the junction left unmatched. The CDR3 region is CASRFGTGHGNTIYF. CDR3 sequence (DNA): TGTGCCAGCAGATTCGGGACAGGGCACGGAAACACCATATATTTT. The entire variable domain, with the rest obtained from reference TRBV28 and TRBJ1-3, is as follows: DVKVTQSSRYLVKRTGEKVFLECVQDMDHENMFWYRQDPGLGLRLIYFSYDVKMKEKGDIPEGYSVSREKKERFSLILESASTNQTSMYLCASRFGTGHGNTIYFGEGSWLTVV.

This clone came up once. This chain joins TRBV2 and TRBJ2-4; D may be TRBD1 (6 bases). V lost 6 bases, J lost 15 bases, and 24 bases lay in between. Looked up from germline, CDR1 is SNHLY and CDR2 is FYNNEI. The CDR3 runs to 14 residues. CDR3 bases: TGTGCCAGCAGGGGCCCCTACGGACCGGACAGTCCGTACTTC. Translation: CASRGPYGPDSPYF.

This clone has a handful of counts. The J gene is TRBJ1-3, the V gene TRBV5-1; D might be TRBD1 (6 bases). This CDR3 has 15 amino acids. With 6 bases removed from V and 2 bases from J, the gap between germline ends came to 15 bases. Germline V gene sequence: CDR1 SGHRS, CDR2 YFSETQ. This chain's CDR3 is CASTLGQGPGNTIYF. Here the CDR3 DNA reads TGCGCCAGCACCCTTGGCCAGGGGCCTGGAAACACCATATATTTT.